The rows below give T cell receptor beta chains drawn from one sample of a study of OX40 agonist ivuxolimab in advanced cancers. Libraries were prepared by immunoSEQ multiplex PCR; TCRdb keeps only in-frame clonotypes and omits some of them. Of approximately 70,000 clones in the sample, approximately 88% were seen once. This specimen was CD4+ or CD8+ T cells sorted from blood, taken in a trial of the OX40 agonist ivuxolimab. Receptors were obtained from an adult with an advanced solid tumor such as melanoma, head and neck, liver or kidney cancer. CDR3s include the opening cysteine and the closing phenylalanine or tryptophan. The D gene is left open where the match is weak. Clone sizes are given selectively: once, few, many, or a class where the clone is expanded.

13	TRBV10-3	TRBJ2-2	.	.	TGTGCCATCAGCCCCGCTCTTCCCGGGGAGCTGTTTTTT	CAISPALPGELFF
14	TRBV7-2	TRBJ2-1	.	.	TGTGCCAGCAGCTTAGTAAGAACGTACAATGAGCAGTTCTTC	CASSLVRTYNEQFF
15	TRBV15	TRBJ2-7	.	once	TGTGCCACCAGCAGAGGGGTTGGGAACACCTACGAGCAGTACTTC	CATSRGVGNTYEQYF
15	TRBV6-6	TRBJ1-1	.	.	TGTGCCAGCCTCCGGGCCGCCGACCGAGGCACTGAAGCTTTCTTT	CASLRAADRGTEAFF
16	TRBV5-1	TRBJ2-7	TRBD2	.	TGCGCCAGCAGCTTGGGGGCTAGCGGGAGGATCCACGAGCAGTACTTC	CASSLGASGRIHEQYF
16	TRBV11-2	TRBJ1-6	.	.	TGTGCCAGCAGCTTATGGGGGGCGAAGATTAATTCACCCCTCCACTTT	CASSLWGAKINSPLHF
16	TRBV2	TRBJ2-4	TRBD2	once	TGTGCCAGCAGTTTCAGGACTAGCGGGGATAGGGACATTCAGTACTTC	CASSFRTSGDRDIQYF
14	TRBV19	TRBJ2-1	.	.	TGTGCCAGTAGTATAGATCTTTCTAGGAGTGAGCAGTTCTTC	CASSIDLSRSEQFF
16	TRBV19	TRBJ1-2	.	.	TGTGCCAGTAGTATCATGGGGGGCGCGCAGTTACATGGCTACACCTTC	CASSIMGGAQLHGYTF
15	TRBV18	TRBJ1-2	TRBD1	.	TGTGCCAGCTCATTGGGGACAGGGGATAACTATGGCTACACCTTC	CASSLGTGDNYGYTF
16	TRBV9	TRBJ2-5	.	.	TGTGCCAGCAGCGTAGCCACTAGCAGGAGCCAAGAGACCCAGTACTTC	CASSVATSRSQETQYF
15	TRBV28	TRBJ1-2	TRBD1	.	TGTGCCAGCAGCTCCGGGACAGGGGCTAGTTATGGCTACACCTTC	CASSSGTGASYGYTF
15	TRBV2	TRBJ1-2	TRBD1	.	TGTGCCAGCAGTGAGCTGGGACAGCCTAACTATGGCTACACCTTC	CASSELGQPNYGYTF